Listed below are T cell receptor beta chains from one sample, sequenced in a study of CDR3 diversity in severe acne. TCRdb reanalysed the PCR reads using MiXCR and keeps one entry per CDR3 protein. The sample lists about 98,000 distinct CDR3 sequences; roughly half were seen once. Sequences were obtained from blood. These receptors were obtained from a male donor with acne. Each CDR3 is given with its conserved first and last residue. The D gene is left open where the match is weak. Clone size is given for some rows only: seen once, a few or many times, or a class if the clone is expanded.

j_call: TRBJ1-2
d_call: TRBD1
v_call: TRBV28
clone_size: few
cdr3_nt: TGTGCCAGCAGTTTTTCAAGGGGGCAGTATGGCTACACCTTC
cdr3_aa: CASSFSRGQYGYTF

j_call: TRBJ2-5
d_call: TRBD2
v_call: TRBV2
clone_size: -
cdr3_nt: TGTGCCAGCAGTGATCAACTAGCGGGAGAGCAAGAGACCCAGTACTTC
cdr3_aa: CASSDQLAGEQETQYF

j_call: TRBJ1-1
d_call: -
v_call: TRBV2
clone_size: -
cdr3_nt: TGTGCCAGCCAGGGCAACACTGAAGCTTTCTTT
cdr3_aa: CASQGNTEAFF

j_call: TRBJ2-1
d_call: -
v_call: TRBV20-1
clone_size: many
cdr3_nt: TGCAGTGCTAGAGCTCAGGGTGATTACAATGAGCAGTTCTTC
cdr3_aa: CSARAQGDYNEQFF

j_call: TRBJ2-7
d_call: TRBD1
v_call: TRBV13
clone_size: -
cdr3_nt: TGTGCCAGCAGCTCCCTCCGGGACAGCAGGACCTACGAGCAGTACTTC
cdr3_aa: CASSSLRDSRTYEQYF

j_call: TRBJ2-3
d_call: -
v_call: TRBV7-6
clone_size: -
cdr3_nt: TGTGCCAGCCCCGCTAGGGATACGCAGTGTTTT
cdr3_aa: CASPARDTQCF

j_call: TRBJ1-4
d_call: TRBD1
v_call: TRBV5-1
clone_size: once
cdr3_nt: TGCGCCAGCAGAAAGGCCCCGGGACAGAATGAAAAACTGTTTTTT
cdr3_aa: CASRKAPGQNEKLFF

j_call: TRBJ2-3
d_call: -
v_call: TRBV7-9
clone_size: -
cdr3_nt: TGTGCCAGCAGCGAAGAGATGAGGACAGATACGCAGTATTTT
cdr3_aa: CASSEEMRTDTQYF

j_call: TRBJ1-5
d_call: -
v_call: TRBV27
clone_size: -
cdr3_nt: TGTGCCAGCAGTCTCCAGGGCCATAGCAGTCAGCCCCAGCATTTT
cdr3_aa: CASSLQGHSSQPQHF

j_call: TRBJ2-5
d_call: -
v_call: TRBV7-3
clone_size: -
cdr3_nt: TGTGCCAGCAGCTTCGGCGGGGGCGCCGGCCAGTACTTC
cdr3_aa: CASSFGGGAGQYF